This entry is about one T cell receptor beta chain. No antigen is known for it. Base qualities are not recorded, but no much larger clone differs from it by a single base. The source of the sample is a study of T cell responses to AZD1222 COVID-19 vaccine (dated by TCRdb to the early 2020s). Notes on the research overall: AZD1222 recipients with second doses at about 4 weeks or about 12 weeks were pooled, because spike-specific TCR depth and breadth did not differ between schedules. TCR sequencing was performed for 230 to 250 trial participants, of whom 207 were given two doses of AZD1222 and 26 were given two doses of MenACWY control vaccine. Trial participants were enrolled by age into subgroups of 18-55, 56-69 and 70-plus years, and around 150, 29 and 61 TCR-sequenced participants, respectively, were included in these subgroups. The full study reports these points: Only five to seven AZD1222 recipients were SARS-CoV-2 seropositive at baseline, limiting conclusions about previously exposed vaccinees. After two AZD1222 doses, both the breadth and the depth of spike-specific TCRs were significantly higher than at day 0 and than in MenACWY recipients. Reportedly, almost half of the unique spike-specific TCRs recognized epitopes lying outside the regions that are mutated in the B.1.351 and B.1.1.7 variants. The whole spike protein was spanned by vaccine-associated CD4 TCRs, and dominant responses were seen in regions 160-218 and 743-854. The 56-69-year group was small, and its depth increase did not reach significance, likely because of low power. Because no day 14 peak-response samples were available, repertoires were characterized only after the peak T cell response. Participants were mostly white British and included more females than males, and it was suggested by the authors that clonal diversity may have been underestimated.

Sequences LNHDA (CDR1) and SQIVND (CDR2) are obtained from the germline V gene (reference sequence). V gives up 7 bases and J gives up 5 bases, and the segment between their germline ends measures 14 bases. The CDR3 spans 13 residues, from the cysteine through the phenylalanine. Of all the DNA, just the CDR3 is kept, 39 bases in frame from base 1. Reading the label with the study, this specimen's time point is: baseline before first vaccination. Samples from vaccinated people were obtained from the UK trials COV001 and COV002, which included a single-blind randomized controlled phase 2/3 trial of AZD1222 (ChAdOx1 nCoV-19) in healthy adults. Trial participant PBMC samples were collected at day 0 and day 28 after the second dose for TCRbeta chain sequencing. The CDR3 regions of human TCRbeta chains were analyzed by immunosequencing. Per the authors' processing: TCRs in the repertoires were matched against a reference library of SARS-CoV-2-specific TCRs that had been generated with the MIRA antigen-specificity platform. Breadth was defined as the fraction of unique TCRs that were SARS-CoV-2-associated. Depth was defined as the fraction of total T cells that were SARS-CoV-2-associated. Using the MIRA data, each spike-specific TCR was assigned both to the spike region to which the TCR was reactive and to a CD4 or CD8 class. Log10-transformed breadth and depth values were compared by one-way ANOVA with Sidak's multiple comparisons tests. In its TCRdb copy, this immuneACCESS table keeps in-frame sequences only and misses some clones. Where compared with another copy, unresolved V genes explain less than half of these, and the others have no known cause. The D gene and trimming were derived from the DNA, and the V and J assignments and clone size from that table. In this sample the table shows 100,000 to 120,000 clones, about four fifths of which occur a single time. 4% to 5% of the sample goes to the ten largest clones.

This TCR was recovered from an adult in good health. Here the sequenced sample was peripheral blood, taken on day 0 of AZD1222 vaccination. The rearrangement joined TRBV19 to TRBJ1-1, and possibly TRBD1, on 6 matching bases. The DNA sequence follows: TGTGCCAGTACGGGACAAGCTCGGACTGAAGCTTTCTTT. This gives the protein CASTGQARTEAFF.